A single sample gave rise to the 11 T cell receptor beta chains below, sequenced in a study of PD-1 blockade in mismatch repair-deficient tumors. Sequencing used immunoSEQ multiplex PCR; TCRdb keeps in-frame clones, though not all of them. The data show 130,000 or so clones, about 88% seen once. The sample in question was peripheral blood, obtained 44 weeks after starting pembrolizumab. The origin of the receptors is an adult with mismatch repair-deficient cancer.

The V gene is TRBV19, the J gene TRBJ1-3; TRBD1 is a possible D gene (5 bases). The V gene lost 5 bases and the J gene lost 0 bases, with 11 bases spanning the gap. The CDR3 sequence is 15 residues long. CDR1 and CDR2 (germline): LNHDA, SQIVND (reference sequence). The DNA for the CDR3 is TGTGCCAGTAGTCGGGACCTCACCTCTGGAAACACCATATATTTT. As protein: CASSRDLTSGNTIYF. The full variable domain, in which reference TRBV19 and TRBJ1-3 provide the parts outside the CDR3, is DGGITQSPKYLFRKEGQNVTLSCEQNLNHDAMYWYRQDPGQGLRLIYYSQIVNDFQKGDIAEGYSVSREKKESFPLTVTSAQKNPTAFYLCASSRDLTSGNTIYFGEGSWLTVV.

The chain couples TRBV4-3 to TRBJ2-2; D is ambiguous. V was trimmed by 0 bases and J by 1 base, leaving 6 bases between them. The CDR3 consists of 15 residues. Per the germline V gene, CDR1 is LGHNA and CDR2 is YSLEER. The CDR3 is CASSQDRQNTGELFF. The CDR3 DNA reads TGCGCCAGCAGCCAAGATCGACAGAACACCGGGGAGCTGTTTTTT.

This chain joins TRBV27 and TRBJ2-3; D is possibly TRBD1 (5 bases). Trimming stripped 4 bases from V and 3 bases from J, with 11 bases between. This CDR3 contains 14 residues. Germline CDR1 MNHEY, CDR2 SMNVEV (reference sequence). CDR3 residues: CASSWGFRTDTQYF. For the CDR3, the DNA is TGTGCCAGCAGTTGGGGCTTTCGAACAGATACGCAGTATTTT.

The chain has TRBV15 and TRBJ2-7, with a tentative D call TRBD2 (6 bases). Germline V CDR1 and CDR2: LNHNV, YYDKDF (reference sequence). The V end lost 5 bases, the J end lost 3 bases, and 14 bases lay between the germline ends. This CDR3 is built from 14 residues. DNA of the CDR3: TGTGCCACCAGCGGGGGAGGATCTGACTACGAGCAGTACTTC. It codes for CATSGGGSDYEQYF.

The chain carries TRBV11-2 and TRBJ2-5; TRBD1 agrees at 11 bases. The CDR3 contains 18 residues. Looked up from germline, CDR1 is SGHAT and CDR2 is FQNNGV. With V trimmed by 5 bases and J by 4 bases, 15 bases remained unmatched. For the CDR3, the DNA is TGTGCCAGCAGCCCAATAAGGGGGGACAGGGGGAAGTTAGAGACCCAGTACTTC. Translated: CASSPIRGDRGKLETQYF. Looking up the rest from reference TRBV11-2 and TRBJ2-5 gives the full variable domain: EAGVAQSPRYKIIEKRQSVAFWCNPISGHATLYWYQQILGQGPKLLIQFQNNGVVDDSQLPKDRFSAERLKGVDSTLKIQPAKLEDSAVYLCASSPIRGDRGKLETQYFGPGTRLLVL.

The chain links TRBV18 to TRBJ1-1; a weak D match, TRBD1 (5 bases). Germline V gene sequence: CDR1 KGHSH, CDR2 LQKENI. Trimming removed 2 bases from V and 0 bases from J, with 7 bases in between. This CDR3 spans 14 amino acids. The CDR3 region has the DNA TGTGCCAGCTCACCAGGACATATGAACACTGAAGCTTTCTTT. It translates to CASSPGHMNTEAFF.

This chain joins TRBV30 and TRBJ2-7, with 8 bases lining up with TRBD1. The CDR3 is made up of 21 amino acids. Germline V gives CDR1 GTSNPN, CDR2 SVGIG (reference sequence). Trimming cost V 3 bases and J 3 bases; bases outside gene matches: 28. CDR3 loop: CAWSAKLLPGQVDWCLYEQYF. The CDR3 coding sequence is TGTGCCTGGAGCGCTAAACTACTACCGGGACAGGTTGATTGGTGTCTCTACGAGCAGTACTTC.

This clone was found a few times. The rearrangement uses TRBV10-3 and TRBJ2-3; unclear D gene. The CDR3 contains 12 residues. Trimming took 6 bases from V and 6 from J, leaving 10 bases between them. The germline gives CDR1 ENHRY, CDR2 SYGVKD. The CDR3 is CAISLRADTQYF. As DNA, the CDR3 is TGTGCCATCAGCCTGAGAGCGGATACGCAGTATTTT.

This clone has just a few counts. The chain recombines TRBV10-3 with TRBJ2-6; 9 nucleotides agree with TRBD1. CDR3 size: 15 residues. Losses at the gene ends were 9 bases for V and 2 bases for J; bases not matched to a gene: 5. CDR1 and CDR2 from the germline V gene are ENHRY and SYGVKD. As DNA, the CDR3 is TGTGCCATTAAAGACAGGGGGACTGGGGCCAACGTCCTGACTTTC. Protein product: CAIKDRGTGANVLTF.

The chain carries TRBV7-9 and TRBJ2-1; weak D call: TRBD2 (6 bases). Trimming took off 0 bases at V and 3 bases at J, with 9 bases between the two ends. Germline CDR1 SEHNR, CDR2 FQNEAQ (reference sequence). The CDR3 has 15 amino acids. Written as DNA, the CDR3 is TGTGCCAGCAGCTTAGCGCCGGGGGACTACAATGAGCAGTTCTTC. It specifies CASSLAPGDYNEQFF.

This chain connects TRBV6-5 to TRBJ2-5; tentative D call: TRBD2 (7 bases). Trimming removed 7 bases at V and 1 base at J, with 16 bases between. The germline V gene encodes CDR1 MNHEY and CDR2 SVGAGI. This CDR3 is 15 amino acids long. The CDR3 nucleotides read TGTGCCAGCAAGATTCGGGGGGCCGGCCAAGAGACCCAGTACTTC. It translates to CASKIRGAGQETQYF.